This TCR beta chain was observed in a study of CD8 T cells in Susac syndrome. The V end lost 4 bases, the J end lost 0 bases, and 13 bases lay between the germline ends. The length of the CDR3 is 15 residues. CDR1 and CDR2 from the germline V gene are SGHRS and YFSETQ. An amount of RNA that ranged from roughly 0.45 to 1 ug was reverse transcribed with random hexamers. Coverage of TCR beta CDR3 amplification by immunoSEQ multiplex PCR extended to 54 Vbeta and 13 Jbeta. TCRdb passed the immunoSEQ multiplex PCR reads through MiXCR, listing each CDR3 protein once. The sample holds 180,000 or so distinct CDR3 sequences, about 94% seen once.

The sample was CD4+ T cells from PBMCs. The receptor comes from a human donor with Susac syndrome. The rearrangement links TRBV5-1 to TRBJ1-2; D is possibly TRBD1 (5 bases). The CDR3 loop is CASSPQTATNYGYTF. In DNA form, the CDR3 reads TGCGCCAGCAGCCCCCAGACAGCCACTAACTATGGCTACACCTTC.